These T cell receptor beta chains were read from a single sample in a study of cytomegalovirus exposure and HLA in healthy donors. The method was immunoSEQ multiplex PCR; TCRdb's version includes in-frame clones alone and lacks a portion of them. Here the sample spans 150,000 to 180,000 clones, around 81% being singletons. The sequencing input was PBMCs. These receptors were collected from a woman aged 40 to 50 in good health and CMV-seropositive. Both conserved end residues are part of each CDR3. D genes are given only for firm matches. Clone sizes are given selectively: once, few, many, or a class where the clone is expanded.

TRBJ2-2 | few | NA | TRBV4-1 | TGCGCCAGCAGCCAAGTGGACTCGAACACCGGGGAGCTGTTTTTT | CASSQVDSNTGELFF
TRBJ2-5 | NA | TRBD2 | TRBV5-4 | TGTGCCAGCAGCTTGGGGCTAGCGGACCCTGTAGAGACCCAGTACTTC | CASSLGLADPVETQYF
TRBJ2-1 | NA | TRBD2 | TRBV5-1 | TGCGCCAGCAGCTTGGATTCTAGCGGGCCTTCCGATGAGCAGTTCTTC | CASSLDSSGPSDEQFF
TRBJ2-1 | NA | NA | TRBV19 | TGTGCCAGTAGTATACAAACAGGGAATGAGCAGTTCTTC | CASSIQTGNEQFF
TRBJ2-5 | NA | NA | TRBV5-1 | TGCGCCAGCAGAGAGGGCGCGGGAGAGACCCAGTACTTC | CASREGAGETQYF
TRBJ2-1 | NA | NA | TRBV5-6 | TGTGCCAGCAGCTCGGACAGCGAGGACTACAATGAGCAGTTCTTC | CASSSDSEDYNEQFF
TRBJ2-3 | NA | NA | TRBV15 | TGTGCCACCAGCAGAGATGTAGGGGCCTTGGATACGCAGTATTTT | CATSRDVGALDTQYF
TRBJ2-2 | NA | NA | TRBV27 | TGTGCCAGCCGCTTTGCGGGTAGTTACACCGGGGAGCTGTTTTTT | CASRFAGSYTGELFF
TRBJ2-5 | NA | TRBD1 | TRBV6-1 | TGTGCCAGCAGTACAGGGGGCGGGCAAGAGACCCAGTACTTC | CASSTGGGQETQYF
TRBJ1-1 | NA | NA | TRBV15 | TGTGCCACCAGCAGAGAAACAGTTGGGAACACTGAAGCTTTCTTT | CATSRETVGNTEAFF
TRBJ1-5 | NA | TRBD1 | TRBV19 | TGTGCCAGTATGCCGCGGACAGGCTCGATCCGCAATCAGCCCCAGCATTTT | CASMPRTGSIRNQPQHF
TRBJ2-1 | NA | TRBD1 | TRBV5-1 | TGCGCCAGCAGCTCACAGGGGGGCCCGGGCTCCTACAATGAGCAGTTCTTC | CASSSQGGPGSYNEQFF
TRBJ1-5 | NA | NA | TRBV27 | TGTGCCAGCAGGCCGCGAGGACAGCCAAATCAGCCCCAGCATTTT | CASRPRGQPNQPQHF
TRBJ2-1 | once | NA | TRBV21-1 | TGTGCCAGCAGCAAACGGGAATTACTCTTC | CASSKRELLF
TRBJ2-5 | NA | TRBD2 | TRBV7-2 | TGTGCCAGCAGCTTAGCGAGGTCGGCGGGAGTCGGAGAGACCCAGTACTTC | CASSLARSAGVGETQYF
TRBJ2-6 | NA | TRBD1 | TRBV5-1 | TGCGCCAGCAGCTTGGGACAGGGGGCAGCAAACTCTGGGGCCAACGTCCTGACTTTC | CASSLGQGAANSGANVLTF
TRBJ2-2 | few | NA | TRBV2 | TGTGCCAGCAGTGTTCAGGGTATCGCCGGGGAGCTGTTTTTT | CASSVQGIAGELFF
TRBJ1-3 | NA | NA | TRBV6-1 | TGTGCCAGCAGCCTTACGACTTACTCTGGAAACACCATATATTTT | CASSLTTYSGNTIYF
TRBJ1-5 | NA | TRBD1 | TRBV18 | TGTGCCAGCTCACCAGGACAGGGAAGGGGTCAGCCCCAGCATTTT | CASSPGQGRGQPQHF
TRBJ2-7 | NA | TRBD2 | TRBV10-3 | TGTGCCATCAGTGAGTCCAGTAGCGGGAGGCAGTACGAGCAGTACTTC | CAISESSSGRQYEQYF
TRBJ2-1 | few | TRBD2 | TRBV25-1 | TGTGCCAGCAGTGAATCTTCAGCGGGAGGGCACCCCAATGAGCAGTTCTTC | CASSESSAGGHPNEQFF
TRBJ1-1 | NA | TRBD1 | TRBV19 | TGTGCCAGTAGATCACAGGGGGCTAGCACTGAAGCTTTCTTT | CASRSQGASTEAFF
TRBJ1-5 | once | NA | TRBV6-1 | TGTGCCAGCAGTGCTGAGGATAGCAATCAGCCCCAGCATTTT | CASSAEDSNQPQHF
TRBJ2-1 | once | NA | TRBV30 | TGTGCCTGGAGTCTTCACGGGGCGGGATACAATGAGCAGTTCTTC | CAWSLHGAGYNEQFF
TRBJ2-5 | NA | NA | TRBV29-1 | TGCAGCGTACTACCTGGCCCTGGGGAGACCCAGTACTTC | CSVLPGPGETQYF
TRBJ2-7 | NA | TRBD2 | TRBV18 | TGTGCCAGCTCACCACCGATGCGGGAGCGGTACGAGCAGTACTTC | CASSPPMRERYEQYF
TRBJ2-3 | NA | NA | TRBV7-9 | TGTGCCAGCAGCTTATTATCGACAGATACGCAGTATTTT | CASSLLSTDTQYF
TRBJ2-5 | NA | NA | TRBV7-9 | TGTGCCAGCAGCTTAGGATGGAGGGAAGAGACCCAGTACTTC | CASSLGWREETQYF
TRBJ2-3 | NA | TRBD2 | TRBV13 | TGTGCCAGCAGCCTAAAGGGGCTAGCGGGAGGAGGAGATACGCAGTATTTT | CASSLKGLAGGGDTQYF
TRBJ2-7 | NA | NA | TRBV7-3 | TGTGCCAGCAGCCCAAACGCGGGGAGCTCCTACGAGCAGTACTTC | CASSPNAGSSYEQYF
TRBJ1-5 | NA | TRBD1 | TRBV28 | TGTGCCAGCAGTGACCTCGACAGGGACAGTCAGCCCCAGCATTTT | CASSDLDRDSQPQHF
TRBJ1-2 | NA | NA | TRBV2 | TGTGCCAGCAGTGATAAGGCAGGGGCGCCAACTTATGGCTACACCTTC | CASSDKAGAPTYGYTF
TRBJ2-1 | NA | NA | TRBV13 | TGTGCCAGCAGCTTATGGGCCGGTCAGAAGGAGCAGTTCTTC | CASSLWAGQKEQFF
TRBJ2-7 | NA | NA | TRBV14 | TGTGCCAGCAGCCTTCATGACGGGTACGAGCAGTACTTC | CASSLHDGYEQYF
TRBJ2-5 | NA | NA | TRBV30 | TGTGCCTGGAGTGTGCCGGTGGCTAGGCGGGATACCCAGTACTTC | CAWSVPVARRDTQYF
TRBJ1-3 | NA | NA | TRBV28 | TGTGCCAGCAGTCAACAGGGTTCATTTGGAAACACCATATATTTT | CASSQQGSFGNTIYF
TRBJ2-7 | NA | TRBD2 | TRBV27 | TGTGCCAGCAGTTTAGCGGGAGGGCCGGGTGTGCAGTACTTC | CASSLAGGPGVQYF
TRBJ2-3 | once | TRBD1 | TRBV30 | TGTGCCTGGAGTAGGGGGCCGGGTGATACGCAGTATTTT | CAWSRGPGDTQYF
TRBJ2-1 | NA | TRBD2 | TRBV25-1 | TGTGCCAGCAGCGGACCGGGACTAGCGGGAGGTAGGGAGCAGTTCTTC | CASSGPGLAGGREQFF
TRBJ1-2 | NA | NA | TRBV7-3 | TGTGCCAGCAGCTCATCCCCAGGGGCCGATGGCTACACCTTC | CASSSSPGADGYTF
TRBJ2-7 | NA | TRBD1 | TRBV5-1 | TGCGCCAGCAGCTTGGGGGACAGTTTAACCTACGAGCAGTACTTC | CASSLGDSLTYEQYF
TRBJ1-1 | NA | NA | TRBV18 | TGTGCCAGCTCAGCTCGACAGAATTCGAACACTGAAGCTTTCTTT | CASSARQNSNTEAFF
TRBJ2-7 | NA | TRBD2 | TRBV2 | TGTGCCAGCAGTGAAGTAGCGGGAGGGCCCTACGAGCAGTACTTC | CASSEVAGGPYEQYF
TRBJ1-1 | few | NA | TRBV30 | TGTGCCTGGAGTCCTCGACTGCCTGAAGCTTTCTTT | CAWSPRLPEAFF
TRBJ2-1 | NA | TRBD2 | TRBV9 | TGTGCCAGCAGCGTAGGGCTAGCGGACCCGAATGAGCAGTTCTTC | CASSVGLADPNEQFF